Each of the 26 T cell receptor beta chains below was sequenced from the same sample in a study of cytomegalovirus exposure and HLA in healthy donors. Amplification used 60 Vbeta primers and 13 Jbeta primers. Some clones are missing from TCRdb's copy, which holds only in-frame ones; the method was immunoSEQ multiplex PCR. Its table records 130,000 or so clones. The sample taken for sequencing was PBMCs. These receptors were taken from a woman between 40 and 55 years old in good health and CMV-seropositive.

The chain carries TRBV5-3 and TRBJ2-1; 11 bases fit TRBD2. TRBV5-3 belongs to the ORF category, with a function that is uncertain. V lost 3 bases to trimming and J lost 2 bases; unmatched junction nucleotides: 4. The CDR3 totals 16 residues. In DNA form, the CDR3 reads TGTGCCAGAAGCTCTAATAGCGGGAGGGCCTACAATGAGCAGTTCTTC. Translation gives CARSSNSGRAYNEQFF.

V gene TRBV30 combines with J gene TRBJ1-5; 7 bases align to TRBD1. Germline CDR1 GTSNPN, CDR2 SVGIG (reference sequence). V dropped 3 bases and J dropped 3; count of bases not matched to a gene: 2. The CDR3 consists of 13 residues. The CDR3 region is CAWRTGSNQPQHF. The DNA for the CDR3 is TGTGCCTGGAGGACAGGGTCCAATCAGCCCCAGCATTTT.

The chain carries TRBV7-2 and TRBJ2-7; 7 bases fit TRBD1. This CDR3 has 13 amino acids. CDR1 is SGHTA, CDR2 FQGNSA, per germline. V lost 4 bases to trimming and J lost 2 bases; unmatched junction nucleotides: 2. This chain's CDR3 is CASSSGGPYEQYF. The CDR3 coding sequence is TGTGCCAGCAGCTCAGGGGGACCCTACGAGCAGTACTTC.

V and J are TRBV27 and TRBJ2-7; D perhaps matches TRBD2 (6 bases). This CDR3 contains 12 residues. Germline-derived CDR1 and CDR2 are MNHEY and SMNVEV (reference sequence). V gave up 3 bases and J gave up 7 bases, with 10 bases separating them. The CDR3 DNA sequence: TGTGCCAGCAGTTTGGCGGGGAGGGAGCAGTACTTC. Encoded protein: CASSLAGREQYF.

The V call is TRBV7-9, the J call TRBJ1-4; tentatively, D is TRBD1 (6 bases). This CDR3 region has 16 residues. Trimming shortened V by 5 bases and J by 5 bases, and 18 bases separated the two germline ends. The germline V gene encodes CDR1 SEHNR and CDR2 FQNEAQ (reference sequence). DNA of the CDR3: TGTGCCAGCAGCCCTAGTGGGGGCCAAGGGAATGAAAAACTGTTTTTT. It codes for CASSPSGGQGNEKLFF.

V is TRBV6-1 and J is TRBJ2-5; 8 bases map to TRBD1. The trim removed 7 bases at V and 0 bases at J, leaving 4 bases unmatched. CDR3 length: 14 amino acids. Per germline, CDR1 MNHNS and CDR2 SASEGT. The CDR3 region has the DNA TGTGCCAGCACCACAGGGGGGTACCAAGAGACCCAGTACTTC. Translation gives CASTTGGYQETQYF.

The V and J genes are TRBV25-1 and TRBJ2-7; 7 bases match TRBD2. The CDR3 sequence is 15 residues long. Germline CDR1 and CDR2: MGHDK and SYGVNS. V shed 0 bases, J shed 5 bases, and the junction held 7 bases outside the gene matches. The CDR3 nucleotides are TGTGCCAGCAGTGAATACGGGGGAGGGCAGGACGAGCAGTACTTC. Encoded protein: CASSEYGGGQDEQYF.

The V call is TRBV27, the J call TRBJ1-2; no firm D call. Trimming pared 2 bases from V and 6 bases from J, leaving 10 bases between. The CDR3 length is 13 residues. The germline CDR1 and CDR2 sequences are MNHEY and SMNVEV (reference sequence). The CDR3 DNA reads TGTGCCAGCAGTTTAACCGGGTTGAATGGCTACACCTTC. Translated, it gives CASSLTGLNGYTF.

The V and J genes are TRBV5-1 and TRBJ1-1; possibly TRBD1 for D (6 bases). CDR1 and CDR2 (germline): SGHRS, YFSETQ. The ends were cut back, 1 base at V and 5 bases at J, with 12 bases in the middle. This CDR3 is 14 amino acids long. CDR3 nucleotides: TGCGCCAGCAGCTTGCGGTACCAGGGGACTGAAGCTTTCTTT. Its translation is CASSLRYQGTEAFF.

J is TRBJ2-1 and V is TRBV5-4; possibly TRBD1 for D (5 bases). Trimming stripped 0 bases from V and 5 bases from J, with 12 bases between. The V gene's germline CDR1 is SGHNT and CDR2 YYREEE (reference sequence). CDR3 size: 15 residues. The CDR3 DNA is TGTGCCAGCAGCTTGGCGCTGGGGCCGAACAATGAGCAGTTCTTC. The encoded protein is CASSLALGPNNEQFF.

V usage is TRBV9 and J usage is TRBJ2-3, with 12 positions matching TRBD2. The germline CDR1 and CDR2 sequences are SGDLS and YYNGEE. V dropped 3 bases and J dropped 0; count of bases not matched to a gene: 5. CDR3 length equals 17 residues. CDR3 bases: TGTGCCAGCAGCGCTGGTCTAGCGGGAGGGAGCACAGATACGCAGTATTTT. This translates into CASSAGLAGGSTDTQYF.

This rearrangement joins TRBV19 to TRBJ1-5, with 7 bases fitting TRBD1. The junction had 13 bases not matched to a gene; V was cut back by 10 bases and J by 7 bases. The CDR3 spans 14 residues. The germline V gene has CDR1 LNHDA and CDR2 SQIVND (reference sequence). CDR3 residues: CATTLTGIPQPQHF. The CDR3 DNA reads TGTGCCACCACTCTGACAGGGATTCCACAGCCCCAGCATTTT. Based on the CDR3 plus reference TRBV19 and TRBJ1-5, the full variable domain is DGGITQSPKYLFRKEGQNVTLSCEQNLNHDAMYWYRQDPGQGLRLIYYSQIVNDFQKGDIAEGYSVSREKKESFPLTVTSAQKNPTAFYLCATTLTGIPQPQHFGDGTRLSIL.

The chain joins TRBV19 to TRBJ1-2; TRBD1 might be the D (5 bases). There are 16 residues in the CDR3. Germline-derived CDR1 and CDR2 are LNHDA and SQIVND (reference sequence). V was clipped by 5 bases and J by 2 bases, with 18 bases between them. CDR3: CASSWTTHSTNYGYTF. The CDR3, as DNA: TGTGCCAGTAGTTGGACAACCCATAGTACAAACTATGGCTACACCTTC. Complete variable domain (other parts from reference TRBV19 and TRBJ1-2): DGGITQSPKYLFRKEGQNVTLSCEQNLNHDAMYWYRQDPGQGLRLIYYSQIVNDFQKGDIAEGYSVSREKKESFPLTVTSAQKNPTAFYLCASSWTTHSTNYGYTFGSGTRLTVV.

The rearrangement joins TRBV5-1 to TRBJ2-3; 9 bases match TRBD1. Germline-derived CDR1 and CDR2 are SGHRS and YFSETQ. V lost 0 bases, J lost 2 bases, and 1 base stayed unmatched. This CDR3 has 15 residues. In DNA, the CDR3 is TGCGCCAGCAGCTTGGGGGACAGGGACACAGATACGCAGTATTTT. Protein: CASSLGDRDTDTQYF.

CDR3 coding DNA: TGTGCCAGCAGCTTCCCCGGGGTAGCGGGAGTGGAGGAGACCCAGTACTTC. It encodes CASSFPGVAGVEETQYF. This chain links TRBV7-2 with TRBJ2-5, with 9 nucleotides matching TRBD2. V lost 3 bases to trimming and J lost 5 bases; unmatched junction nucleotides: 13. Per germline, CDR1 SGHTA and CDR2 FQGNSA. The CDR3 has 17 residues.

This sequence joins TRBV19 and TRBJ2-3; D perhaps matches TRBD2 (6 bases). Germline V gives CDR1 LNHDA, CDR2 SQIVND (reference sequence). The CDR3 extends over 16 amino acids. The ends were cut back, 3 bases at V and 0 bases at J, with 13 bases in the middle. The CDR3 sequence is CASSISAGTSTDTQYF. CDR3 sequence (DNA): TGTGCCAGTAGTATTTCGGCGGGGACTAGCACAGATACGCAGTATTTT.

V is TRBV6-6 and J is TRBJ2-1, with D hard to call. The germline CDR1 and CDR2 sequences are MNHNY and SVGAGI (reference sequence). Trimming pared 2 bases from V and 7 bases from J, leaving 6 bases between. The CDR3 spans 12 residues. The CDR3 protein is CASSYGGNEQFF. The CDR3 DNA follows: TGTGCCAGCAGTTACGGCGGTAATGAGCAGTTCTTC.

V and J are TRBV28 and TRBJ2-5; TRBD1 aligns across 7 bases. The CDR3 has 14 amino acids. The germline CDR1 and CDR2 sequences are MDHEN and SYDVKM. Trimming at V came to 6 bases and at J to 5 bases, leaving 9 bases not matched to a gene. Here the CDR3 reads CASSRDSYAETQYF. The DNA of the CDR3 is TGTGCCAGCAGCCGGGACAGCTATGCGGAGACCCAGTACTTC.

V is TRBV5-1 and J is TRBJ1-2, with TRBD1 matching over 9 bases. V shed 3 bases and J 8 bases; nucleotides not matched to a gene: 14. Germline V CDR1 and CDR2: SGHRS, YFSETQ. The CDR3 is 16 amino acids. CDR3 sequence reads: CASSSQQGADKGGYTF. The CDR3 DNA follows: TGCGCCAGCAGCTCCCAACAGGGGGCAGATAAGGGAGGCTACACCTTC.

The J gene is TRBJ2-7, the V gene TRBV19, with TRBD1 identical over 7 bases. The CDR3 is made up of 15 amino acids. J gave up 2 bases and V 3 bases, and 7 bases lay outside the gene matches. CDR1 and CDR2 (germline): LNHDA, SQIVND (reference sequence). The CDR3 loop is CASSITPRGPYEQYF. In nucleotides, the CDR3 is TGTGCCAGTAGTATTACCCCAAGGGGGCCCTACGAGCAGTACTTC. Full variable domain (remainder filled in from reference TRBV19 and TRBJ2-7): DGGITQSPKYLFRKEGQNVTLSCEQNLNHDAMYWYRQDPGQGLRLIYYSQIVNDFQKGDIAEGYSVSREKKESFPLTVTSAQKNPTAFYLCASSITPRGPYEQYFGPGTRLTVT.

The rearrangement uses TRBV27 and TRBJ1-5, with 7 bases identical to TRBD1. This CDR3 is 15 amino acids long. Trimming took 5 bases from V and 9 from J; bases not matched to a gene: 13. Germline-derived CDR1 and CDR2 are MNHEY and SMNVEV (reference sequence). The DNA of the CDR3 is TGTGCCAGCAGTCCCTTACGGACAGGTATGGGGCCCCAGCATTTT. Translation: CASSPLRTGMGPQHF.

The chain links TRBV6-6 to TRBJ2-7; tentative D call: TRBD1 (5 bases). Per germline, CDR1 MNHNY and CDR2 SVGAGI (reference sequence). The CDR3 extends over 14 amino acids. Trimming stripped 6 bases from V and 2 bases from J, with 14 bases between. CDR3 loop: CASSFDRATYEQYF. The CDR3 DNA reads as TGTGCCAGCAGCTTCGACAGAGCCACCTACGAGCAGTACTTC.

This chain uses TRBV7-9 with TRBJ2-3, with 12 nucleotides matching TRBD2. CDR1 is SEHNR and CDR2 is FQNEAQ in the germline V gene (reference sequence). Trimming took 3 bases from V and 1 from J; bases not matched to a gene: 5. The CDR3 has 17 residues. The CDR3 DNA sequence: TGTGCCAGCAGCTTCCTAGCGGGGGGGTCCGGCACAGATACGCAGTATTTT. Amino acid sequence: CASSFLAGGSGTDTQYF.

The CDR3 region has the DNA TGTGCCACAATTAGGACAGGGAATCAGCCCCAGCATTTT. This sequence encodes CATIRTGNQPQHF. The V call is TRBV28, the J call TRBJ1-5; 8 nucleotides match TRBD1. V trimming: 10 bases; J trimming: 4 bases; junction bases outside the gene matches: 6. The CDR3 is made up of 13 amino acids. Germline assignment: CDR1 MDHEN and CDR2 SYDVKM.

This chain links TRBV6-5 with TRBJ2-3, with D perhaps TRBD1 (6 bases). V was shortened by 2 bases and J by 3 bases, with 15 bases between the two germline ends. The CDR3 is 16 amino acids. CDR1 is MNHEY and CDR2 is SVGAGI in the germline V gene. The CDR3 region is CASSYGGRSTTDTQYF. The CDR3 DNA reads TGTGCCAGCAGTTACGGGGGCAGGAGCACGACAGATACGCAGTATTTT.

The V call is TRBV2, the J call TRBJ1-5, with 7 bases lining up with TRBD1. The CDR3 contains 12 residues. From germline, CDR1 is SNHLY and CDR2 FYNNEI. J lost 7 bases, V lost 5 bases, and 2 bases had no gene match. This chain's CDR3 is CASSRTGQPQHF. The CDR3, as DNA: TGTGCCAGCAGTCGGACAGGCCAGCCCCAGCATTTT.